Sequencing of this TCR beta chain was carried out in a study of long-term antiretroviral therapy in people with HIV. Overall study results and limits: The study found narrower CDR3 length ranges in HIV repertoires than in controls. Following ART, diversity rose but still fell short of transplant donor controls.

Worth noting for this clone: As yet, its antigen is unknown.

Assay version v3.0 of immunoSEQ was used, and it was run at survey level. Using immunoSEQ multiplex PCR, the repertoire was profiled, and TCRdb retains in-frame clones only, with some absent. The data contain 40,000 to 50,000 clones, approximately 94% of them singletons. From germline, CDR1 is SGHVS and CDR2 FQNEAQ. The CDR3 loop spans 16 amino acids. V was pared by 3 bases and J by 2 bases, with 16 bases between. The sample consisted of unsorted PBMCs, taken around 9 years after starting antiretroviral therapy. This rearrangement joins TRBV7-8 to TRBJ1-2, with TRBD1 as a possible D gene (6 bases). The TCR was taken from a man between 25 and 39 years old with HIV. This chain's CDR3 is CASSFGSMDRNYGYTF. The DNA of the CDR3 is TGTGCCAGCAGCTTCGGCTCTATGGACAGAAACTATGGCTACACCTTC.